Listed below are T cell receptor beta chains from one sample, sequenced in a study of T cell changes during pregnancy in multiple sclerosis. Clones were sequenced by immunoSEQ multiplex PCR, and TCRdb holds only the in-frame ones, with some missing. The profile shows some 94,000 clones, roughly nine tenths of them singletons. Specimen: peripheral blood, collected in the first trimester of pregnancy. Source of these receptors: a female donor with multiple sclerosis, enrolled in a pregnancy study. The CDR3 runs from the conserved cysteine through the conserved F or W. A D gene is named only where the DNA matches it firmly.

v_call	j_call	d_call	cdr3_aa	cdr3_nt
TRBV18	TRBJ2-1	TRBD2	CASSPPWASGSDEQFF	TGTGCCAGCTCACCACCGTGGGCTAGCGGGAGCGATGAGCAGTTCTTC
TRBV9	TRBJ1-3	.	CASSSPSGPGNTIYF	TGTGCCAGCAGCTCCCCGAGCGGCCCTGGAAACACCATATATTTT
TRBV27	TRBJ2-7	TRBD1	CASSLSGTGVYEQYF	TGTGCCAGCAGTTTATCCGGGACAGGGGTCTACGAGCAGTACTTC
TRBV2	TRBJ2-7	.	CASTRDYEQYF	TGTGCCAGCACTCGGGACTACGAGCAGTACTTC
TRBV5-1	TRBJ2-7	TRBD2	CASSWLAGHSYEQYF	TGCGCCAGCAGCTGGCTAGCGGGTCACTCCTACGAGCAGTACTTC
TRBV6-6	TRBJ2-5	TRBD1	CASSPGGMRETQYF	TGTGCCAGCAGCCCAGGGGGCATGAGGGAGACCCAGTACTTC
TRBV14	TRBJ1-1	.	CASSQAGMNTEAFF	TGTGCCAGCAGCCAAGCAGGGATGAACACTGAAGCTTTCTTT
TRBV30	TRBJ1-4	TRBD1	CAWSGTGTGDQKLFF	TGTGCCTGGAGTGGAACCGGGACAGGGGACCAAAAACTGTTTTTT
TRBV11-2	TRBJ2-7	TRBD2	CASSSSGNPSYEQYF	TGTGCCAGCAGCTCGAGCGGGAATCCCTCCTACGAGCAGTACTTC
TRBV6-1	TRBJ2-2	.	CASSLQGVTGELFF	TGTGCCAGCAGTCTACAGGGAGTGACCGGGGAGCTGTTTTTT
TRBV7-9	TRBJ1-1	TRBD1	CASSLEGTGALLF	TGTGCCAGCAGCTTAGAAGGGACAGGGGCGCTACTCTTT
TRBV14	TRBJ1-2	.	CASSQDIGSYGYTF	TGTGCCAGCAGCCAAGACATTGGCAGCTATGGCTACACCTTC
TRBV15	TRBJ2-7	TRBD2	CATSRTRGTSGSYEQYF	TGTGCCACCAGCAGGACGAGAGGGACTAGCGGGAGCTACGAGCAGTACTTC
TRBV18	TRBJ1-1	TRBD1	CASSPKDRVRGTEAFF	TGTGCCAGCTCACCTAAGGACAGGGTAAGGGGCACTGAAGCTTTCTTT
TRBV27	TRBJ1-3	TRBD1	CASSPQGDGNTIYF	TGTGCCAGCAGCCCTCAGGGGGATGGAAACACCATATATTTT